Below are 29 T cell receptor beta chains sequenced from a single sample in a study of cytomegalovirus exposure and HLA in healthy donors. PCR was performed using 60 Vbeta and 13 Jbeta primers. Method: immunoSEQ multiplex PCR; TCRdb's copy keeps in-frame clones and lacks some. The table has some 95,000 clones, about four fifths seen once. Sequencing was done on a sample of PBMCs. These receptors were collected from a man aged 25-45 years in good health and CMV-seronegative.

V and J are TRBV5-4 and TRBJ1-1; TRBD1 matches at 7 bases. Unmatched junction bases numbered 14, after V lost 5 bases and J lost 7 bases. The CDR3 runs 15 residues. Looked up from germline, CDR1 is SGHNT and CDR2 is YYREEE (reference sequence). The chain's CDR3 is CASSLPGTAIREAFF. DNA of the CDR3: TGTGCCAGCAGTTTGCCCGGGACAGCGATACGTGAAGCTTTCTTT.

The gene calls are TRBV5-1 and TRBJ2-7; TRBD2 aligns across 7 bases. Losses at the gene ends were 4 bases for V and 6 bases for J; bases not matched to a gene: 7. CDR1 and CDR2 (germline): SGHRS, YFSETQ. The CDR3 is 13 residues long. The CDR3 nucleotides are TGCGCCAGCAGCCTCATTACGGGGGGCGAGCAGTACTTC. The encoded protein is CASSLITGGEQYF. Drawing the rest from reference TRBV5-1 and TRBJ2-7, the complete variable domain is KAGVTQTPRYLIKTRGQQVTLSCSPISGHRSVSWYQQTPGQGLQFLFEYFSETQRNKGNFPGRFSGRQFSNSRSEMNVSTLELGDSALYLCASSLITGGEQYFGPGTRLTVT.

This sequence joins TRBV5-4 and TRBJ1-1, with D perhaps matching TRBD1 (6 bases). Trimming left V 3 bases short and J 4 bases short, with 10 bases between. The germline CDR1 and CDR2 sequences are SGHNT and YYREEE (reference sequence). The CDR3 loop spans 13 amino acids. CDR3 region: CASSYTGFTEAFF. CDR3 nucleotides: TGTGCCAGCAGCTATACAGGGTTCACTGAAGCTTTCTTT.

This clone was observed a single time. At one boundary the junction diverges from the germline segment, which might be a read error. The chain has TRBV7-9 and TRBJ2-7; D ambiguous. CDR1 SEHNR and CDR2 FQNEAQ come from the germline V gene (reference sequence). The CDR3 covers 12 residues. CDR3: CSSSLLINEQYF. DNA of the CDR3: TGTTCCAGCAGCTTACTAATAAACGAGCAGTACTTC.

This clone appeared a single time. V is TRBV21-1 and J is TRBJ1-2; TRBD1 is taken as the D call from the table, unchecked against the DNA. TRBV21-1 is a pseudogene. This CDR3 has 18 amino acids. The CDR3 coding sequence is TGTGCCAGCAGCAAAGGGGGACAGAACAATTTCCTCAACTATGGCTACACCTTC. Translating it yields CASSKGGQNNFLNYGYTF.

This clone was detected only a few times. The chain links TRBV11-2 to TRBJ2-1; 8 nucleotides match TRBD2. Germline trimming cut 7 bases from V and 4 bases from J; bases unmatched to any gene: 9. This CDR3 is built from 15 residues. The germline gives CDR1 SGHAT, CDR2 FQNNGV. The CDR3 here is CASTPGRGGYNEQFF. CDR3 coding DNA: TGTGCCAGCACGCCCGGACGGGGGGGATACAATGAGCAGTTCTTC.

This chain links TRBV29-1 with TRBJ1-5, with TRBD1 identical over 9 bases. J was trimmed by 6 bases and V by 6 bases; bases with no gene match: 6. The CDR3 covers 13 residues. The germline CDR1 and CDR2 sequences are SQVTM and ANQGSEA. The CDR3 reads CSVTQGASQPQHF. The CDR3 region has the DNA TGCAGCGTAACACAGGGGGCGAGTCAGCCCCAGCATTTT.

J is TRBJ1-6 and V is TRBV15; 11 nucleotides match TRBD1. Trimming at V came to 0 bases and at J to 9 bases, leaving 7 bases not matched to a gene. This CDR3 comprises 17 residues. CDR1 is LNHNV and CDR2 is YYDKDF in the germline V gene (reference sequence). For the CDR3, the DNA is TGTGCCACCAGCAGAGAGGACAGGGGGCTCGATGTTTCACCCCTCCACTTT. Translated: CATSREDRGLDVSPLHF.

The chain combines TRBV6-1 with TRBJ1-5; 7 bases are shared with TRBD1. This CDR3 comprises 14 residues. The ends lost 5 bases at V and 4 bases at J; junction bases unmatched: 5. Germline values: CDR1 MNHNS, CDR2 SASEGT. Here the CDR3 DNA reads TGTGCCAGCAGTATGGGACAGAGTAATCAGCCCCAGCATTTT. Translating gives CASSMGQSNQPQHF.

The rearrangement uses TRBV19 and TRBJ1-3; D is possibly TRBD1 (5 bases). This CDR3 spans 14 amino acids. Between the trimmed V and J ends, which lost 6 bases and 0 bases, there was a span of 9 bases. The germline CDR1 and CDR2 sequences are LNHDA and SQIVND (reference sequence). Written as DNA, the CDR3 is TGTGCCAGTAGACAGGAAATCTCTGGAAACACCATATATTTT. Its translation is CASRQEISGNTIYF.

V is TRBV5-6 and J is TRBJ2-7; D is unresolved. V was cut by 4 bases and J by 1 base, with 9 bases left in between. From germline, CDR1 is SGHDT and CDR2 YYEEEE. The CDR3 consists of 13 residues. This chain's CDR3 is CASSKDWSYEQYF. The CDR3, as DNA: TGTGCCAGCAGCAAAGACTGGTCCTACGAGCAGTACTTC.

The V and J genes are TRBV5-6 and TRBJ1-4, with D maybe TRBD1 (5 bases). Looked up from germline, CDR1 is SGHDT and CDR2 is YYEEEE. CDR3 length equals 14 residues. V gave up 4 bases and J gave up 2 bases, with 9 bases separating them. The CDR3 region has the DNA TGTGCCAGCAGCGGGACTTTGACTAATGAAAAACTGTTTTTT. Translating gives CASSGTLTNEKLFF.

This CDR3 reads CASSGFPGQGHQETQYF. The CDR3 coding sequence is TGTGCCAGTAGCGGGTTTCCGGGACAGGGGCACCAAGAGACCCAGTACTTC. The chain couples TRBV19 to TRBJ2-5, with 10 bases fitting TRBD1. V lost 6 bases to trimming and J lost 0 bases; unmatched junction nucleotides: 10. The length of the CDR3 is 17 residues. CDR1 is LNHDA and CDR2 is SQIVND in the germline V gene (reference sequence).

The gene calls are TRBV28 and TRBJ2-7, with 8 bases fitting TRBD1. V was pared by 6 bases and J by 5 bases, with 12 bases of the junction left unmatched. Germline assignment: CDR1 MDHEN and CDR2 SYDVKM. This CDR3 is 15 amino acids long. CDR3 sequence: CASRSLDREINEQYF. In nucleotides, the CDR3 is TGTGCCAGCAGAAGCCTGGACAGGGAGATCAACGAGCAGTACTTC.

The chain links TRBV25-1 to TRBJ2-7, with 10 positions matching TRBD1. The CDR3 sequence is 16 residues long. Germline values: CDR1 MGHDK, CDR2 SYGVNS. Unmatched junction bases numbered 14, after V lost 6 bases and J lost 6 bases. In DNA form, the CDR3 reads TGTGCCAGCAGGGGGGACAGGGGCCGACCAACCGGCGAGCAGTACTTC. Its translation is CASRGDRGRPTGEQYF.

V and J are TRBV6-1 and TRBJ2-3; TRBD1 aligns across 10 bases. CDR1 is MNHNS, CDR2 SASEGT, per germline. The CDR3 runs 15 residues. J was trimmed by 4 bases and V by 0 bases; bases with no gene match: 1. DNA of the CDR3: TGTGCCAGCAGTGAAGCGACAGGGGGCGCAGATACGCAGTATTTT. This encodes CASSEATGGADTQYF.

This sequence joins TRBV29-1 and TRBJ1-2, with D perhaps matching TRBD1 (6 bases). Trimming pared 5 bases from V and 7 bases from J, leaving 17 bases between. The germline V gene encodes CDR1 SQVTM and CDR2 ANQGSEA. The CDR3 is made up of 13 amino acids. The CDR3 DNA sequence: TGCAGCGTTCCACAACCAGGGGCGACTGGCTACACCTTC. Protein: CSVPQPGATGYTF.

By frequency in the sample, this clone is medium-sized (0.01 to 0.1%). The chain carries TRBV6-6 and TRBJ1-4; 8 bases agree with TRBD1. The ends lost 7 bases at V and 8 bases at J; junction bases unmatched: 6. This CDR3 has 13 residues. Germline V lookup: CDR1 MNHNY, CDR2 SVGAGI (reference sequence). Here the CDR3 reads CASKQGVREKLFF. CDR3 in DNA: TGTGCCAGCAAACAGGGGGTGAGGGAAAAACTGTTTTTT.

The V call is TRBV7-9, the J call TRBJ1-4, with 7 bases lining up with TRBD1. The germline gives CDR1 SEHNR, CDR2 FQNEAQ (reference sequence). Germline trimming cut 5 bases from V and 4 bases from J; bases unmatched to any gene: 10. The CDR3 contains 16 residues. CDR3 in amino acids: CASSPARQGRNEKLFF. CDR3 nucleotides: TGTGCCAGCAGCCCCGCCCGACAGGGACGTAATGAAAAACTGTTTTTT.

The V call is TRBV9, the J call TRBJ2-7, with TRBD1 matching 9 bases. Germline CDR1 SGDLS, CDR2 YYNGEE. J gave up 2 bases and V 4 bases, and 19 bases lay outside the gene matches. This CDR3 has 19 amino acids. As DNA, the CDR3 is TGTGCCAGCAGCCCCTTTGGTGGCGGACAGGGGTTTTTTGCCTACGAGCAGTACTTC. This translates into CASSPFGGGQGFFAYEQYF.

The chain recombines TRBV4-1 with TRBJ2-1, with TRBD1 identical over 9 bases. CDR3 size: 16 residues. J lost 9 bases, V lost 1 base, and 10 bases had no gene match. Germline lookup yields CDR1 MGHRA and CDR2 YSYEKL. The CDR3 spells CASSQGPGTGWGEQFF. The CDR3 nucleotides are TGCGCCAGCAGCCAAGGGCCCGGGACAGGGTGGGGTGAGCAGTTCTTC.

This chain connects TRBV6-6 to TRBJ2-1; D might be TRBD2 (5 bases). CDR3 length: 14 residues. Trimming stripped 2 bases from V and 5 bases from J, with 10 bases between. The germline gives CDR1 MNHNY, CDR2 SVGAGI (reference sequence). As DNA, the CDR3 is TGTGCCAGCAGTTACGAGGGTACGAACAATGAGCAGTTCTTC. This codes for CASSYEGTNNEQFF.

The chain carries TRBV7-9 and TRBJ2-5, with 9 nucleotides matching TRBD1. The J call is in doubt because the DNA end fits TRBJ2-7 better. The CDR3 is 15 residues long. CDR1 and CDR2 from the germline V gene are SEHNR and FQNEAQ (reference sequence). The CDR3 region has the DNA TGTGCCAGCAGTCCCCCAACCGGGACAGGGAGCGAGCAGTACTTC. Translating gives CASSPPTGTGSEQYF.

This rearrangement joins TRBV13 to TRBJ1-5; no clear D. The CDR3 totals 14 residues. CDR1 and CDR2 from the germline V gene are PRHDT and FYEKMQ (reference sequence). V shed 0 bases and J shed 7 bases, with 10 bases lying between them. CDR3 nucleotides: TGTGCCAGCAGCTTAGGTCGGGGTCGGCAGCCCCAGCATTTT. Protein product: CASSLGRGRQPQHF.

The gene calls are TRBV6-1 and TRBJ2-3; 9 nucleotides agree with TRBD2. Looked up from germline, CDR1 is MNHNS and CDR2 is SASEGT. V dropped 3 bases and J dropped 5; count of bases not matched to a gene: 9. This CDR3 has 16 amino acids. The CDR3 DNA reads TGTGCCAGCAGTGAGTTAGCGGGAGACCCCAAAGATACGCAGTATTTT. Translated, it gives CASSELAGDPKDTQYF.

Only one count was recorded for this clone. The CDR3 sequence is CASTGNSYEQYF. In DNA form, the CDR3 reads TGTGCCAGCACGGGGAACTCCTACGAGCAGTACTTC. The chain recombines TRBV6-5 with TRBJ2-7; possible D gene TRBD2, 5 bases. Trimming cost V 7 bases and J 0 bases, with 7 bases left between them. CDR3 size: 12 residues. In germline, CDR1 is MNHEY, CDR2 SVGAGI.

This clone was observed once. The chain has TRBV9 and TRBJ2-5, with 7 bases identical to TRBD2. J was trimmed by 4 bases and V by 4 bases; bases with no gene match: 13. Germline V gene sequence: CDR1 SGDLS, CDR2 YYNGEE. The CDR3 is made up of 16 amino acids. The CDR3 coding sequence is TGTGCCAGCAGCCCCCTGGAGGACGGGGGGTCAGAGACCCAGTACTTC. Protein: CASSPLEDGGSETQYF.

A single count supports this clone. This chain connects TRBV29-1 to TRBJ1-3; 7 bases are a match to TRBD1. In germline, CDR1 is SQVTM, CDR2 ANQGSEA. V shed 0 bases, J shed 3 bases, and the junction held 11 bases outside the gene matches. CDR3 length: 17 amino acids. The CDR3 DNA follows: TGCAGCGTTGAAGACTCCGACCCTAGGACAGGTGGAAACACCATATATTTT. It encodes CSVEDSDPRTGGNTIYF.

The CDR3 bases are TGTGCCAGCAGCCCCCCTTGGCAGGAGGGGGAGACCCAGTACTTC. Residues: CASSPPWQEGETQYF. The genes are TRBV7-9 and TRBJ2-5; D may be TRBD2 (6 bases). Germline assignment: CDR1 SEHNR and CDR2 FQNEAQ (reference sequence). This CDR3 has 15 residues. The germline V and J ends were trimmed by 5 bases and 5 bases, with 18 bases remaining between them.